Here is one T cell receptor beta chain with its context. Across about two dozen US areas, participants ranged in age from roughly 18 to 95 years. Membership in each cohort depended on participant-reported clinical history. Two consecutive negative NP/OP PCR tests, clearance, or resolved symptoms defined Cohort 3 recovery. Profiling relied on immunoSEQ multiplex PCR, and the TCRdb table lists in-frame clones only, not all of them. There are over 150,000 clones in the sample; around 85% occur only once, and 6.2% lies in the top ten. CDR1 and CDR2 (germline): SGDLS, YYNGEE. With 3 bases clipped from V and 5 bases from J, the junction kept 4 bases outside the gene matches. This CDR3 is 14 amino acids long. This record belongs to a study of blood T cell repertoires in COVID-19.

The TCR was taken from a man aged 40-55 years who had recovered from COVID-19. The sequenced sample was PBMCs or T cells enriched from blood (not recorded which). V gene TRBV9 combines with J gene TRBJ2-7, with 11 bases that match TRBD1. This CDR3 reads CASSGGQGVHEQYF. CDR3 nucleotides: TGTGCCAGCAGCGGGGGACAGGGGGTCCACGAGCAGTACTTC.